The 16 T cell receptor beta chains given below trace back to one sample, sequenced in a study of monozygotic twins with inflammatory bowel disease. TCRdb reprocessed the 5' RACE reads and reports one entry per CDR3 protein, with no DNA. The sample holds roughly 150,000 distinct CDR3 sequences. The sequenced sample consisted of blood. These receptors originate from a human donor with ulcerative colitis or Crohn's disease, or a healthy co-twin of an affected twin (not recorded which).

V is TRBV20-1 and J is TRBJ2-7; TCRdb's assignment of TRBD1 cannot be checked, as there is no DNA. CDR3 length equals 13 residues. Germline CDR1 DFQATT, CDR2 SNEGSKA (reference sequence). CDR3 protein: CSASTGQGSEQYF.

The V gene is TRBV29-1, the J gene TRBJ1-2; there is no DNA to check the TCRdb D call of TRBD1. This CDR3 is 12 amino acids long. Germline CDR1 and CDR2: SQVTM and ANQGSEA. CDR3 sequence: CSHLNQGFGYTF.

This chain links TRBV6-1 with TRBJ2-5; the D gene TCRdb calls, TRBD2, cannot be checked with no DNA. CDR3 length equals 16 residues. CDR1 and CDR2 from the germline V gene are MNHNS and SASEGT. This chain's CDR3 is CASSAHGTNKQETQYF.

The V and J genes are TRBV2 and TRBJ2-3; TCRdb lists TRBD1, though no DNA is available to test this call. CDR1 is SNHLY, CDR2 FYNNEI, per germline. The CDR3 has 14 residues. The CDR3 loop reads CASTQSGQGGTQYF.

The V call is TRBV7-2, the J call TRBJ2-1. The CDR3 is 15 amino acids. CDR1 and CDR2 (germline): SGHTA, FQGNSA. The CDR3 sequence is CASSLEQISYNEQFF.

CDR3 loop: CASSAEGLAGKGDGELFF. This chain uses TRBV5-1 with TRBJ2-2; TCRdb outputs TRBD2, but without DNA this stays unchecked. In germline, CDR1 is SGHRS, CDR2 YFSETQ. CDR3 length equals 18 residues.

The V and J genes are TRBV7-2 and TRBJ1-2; TCRdb calls TRBD1, which cannot be checked without DNA. The CDR3 has 16 amino acids. Germline V CDR1 and CDR2: SGHTA, FQGNSA. The CDR3 protein is CASSRPQGASNYGYTF.

Here the CDR3 reads CSAPKTSGSTDTQYF. The chain couples TRBV20-1 to TRBJ2-3; without DNA, the TCRdb call of TRBD2 cannot be checked. The CDR3 sequence is 15 residues long. Germline V gene sequence: CDR1 DFQATT, CDR2 SNEGSKA (reference sequence).

CDR3 sequence reads: CASSRERYSNQPQHF. This chain connects TRBV11-2 to TRBJ1-5. Germline V CDR1 and CDR2: SGHAT, FQNNGV. The length of the CDR3 is 15 residues.

The genes are TRBV27 and TRBJ2-7; TCRdb selects TRBD1, and the lack of DNA leaves this call unchecked. Germline loops: CDR1 MNHEY, CDR2 SMNVEV (reference sequence). The CDR3 spans 13 residues. CDR3 loop: CASSFSGVYEQYF.

The chain is built from TRBV4-3 and TRBJ2-5; with no DNA, the TCRdb D assignment of TRBD1 cannot be verified. The CDR3 sequence is 13 residues long. Germline lookup yields CDR1 LGHNA and CDR2 YSLEER. Here the CDR3 reads CASSQGGAETQYF.

The chain links TRBV6-1 to TRBJ1-2; checking the TCRdb D call of TRBD1 is not possible without DNA. CDR1 MNHNS and CDR2 SASEGT come from the germline V gene. CDR3 length equals 15 residues. CDR3 sequence: CASSPRDRVWYGYTF.

V gene TRBV5-1 combines with J gene TRBJ2-1. CDR1 is SGHRS and CDR2 is YFSETQ in the germline V gene. This CDR3 has 15 residues. CDR3: CASSFAGDSYNEQFF.

The genes are TRBV20-1 and TRBJ2-7; without DNA, the TCRdb call of TRBD1 cannot be checked. This CDR3 comprises 14 residues. CDR1 is DFQATT, CDR2 SNEGSKA, per germline (reference sequence). This CDR3 is CSASFGQATGEQYF.

This chain connects TRBV29-1 to TRBJ1-1; TCRdb's assignment of TRBD1 cannot be checked, as there is no DNA. This CDR3 is 14 amino acids long. CDR1 and CDR2 from the germline V gene are SQVTM and ANQGSEA. CDR3 residues: CSVTYRGGSTEAFF.

The J gene is TRBJ1-1, the V gene TRBV5-1; absent DNA, TCRdb's TRBD1 call cannot be checked. This CDR3 contains 16 residues. CDR1 and CDR2 from the germline V gene are SGHRS and YFSETQ. CDR3 protein: CASSFSGQGRNTEAFF. The complete variable domain, with remaining parts taken from reference TRBV5-1 and TRBJ1-1, reads KAGVTQTPRYLIKTRGQQVTLSCSPISGHRSVSWYQQTPGQGLQFLFEYFSETQRNKGNFPGRFSGRQFSNSRSEMNVSTLELGDSALYLCASSFSGQGRNTEAFFGQGTRLTVV.